This TCR beta chain was identified during a study of beta chain features in type 1 diabetes (dated by TCRdb to 2016 to 2019). A note on the overall study: Mean age, gender distribution, total cell number and subset yield were not different between patients and healthy donors. Regulatory and stem cell-like memory subsets were isolated from only 8 patients and roughly eight healthy donors, whereas naive and central memory subsets came from all 28 donors. The study compared TCRB repertoires of sorted circulating CD4+ T cell subsets between recently diagnosed type 1 diabetes patients and matched healthy donors. Across all samples, roughly 110,000,000 sorted cells were examined, and cell number per subset correlated strongly with RNA yield. Study-level results and caveats: Because cDNA was sequenced instead of genomic DNA, highly expressing activated cells could be over-represented, though the groups showed no difference in activation or CD3 levels. PCR may preferentially amplify shorter templates, but because patient and control samples were amplified and corrected together, any resulting skew would affect both groups equally. At VDJ recombination sites, patients with type 1 diabetes made fewer insertions and deleted more nucleotides, a pattern implying thymic rearrangement abnormalities. Naive, central memory and regulatory TCRB repertoires appeared to be more similar among patients than among healthy donors. Because small numbers of individuals were included in the HLA sub-analyses, any influence of HLA type on TCRB rearrangement was left unresolved. In all four CD4+ subsets, TCRB CDR3 length was moderately but significantly shorter in type 1 diabetes patients.

From each donor, a single peripheral blood sample of 100 to 150 mL on average was drawn into heparinised tubes. Using a panel that included CD45RO, CCR7, CD25, CD127, CD95 and CD27, naive, central memory, regulatory and stem cell-like memory CD4+ T cells were sorted on a BD FACSAria II. Every sorted population had a purity above 98%. PBMCs were isolated right away by Lymphoprep density gradient centrifugation and were stained directly, without culture. To minimize batch effects, samples were stained and sorted in pairs, one healthy donor with one patient per experiment. This clone has more than one count but fewer than ten. Its antigen is still unknown. No clone much larger than this one lies a single base away; base qualities are absent. From the cysteine through the phenylalanine, the CDR3 covers 14 amino acids. The retained sequence is limited to the CDR3, 42 bases, with the frame set at the first base. For CDR1 and CDR2, the germline V gene (reference sequence) lists GTSNPN and SVGIG. V lost 4 bases and J lost 0 bases; the stretch between them is 12 bases long.

The entire amount of isolated RNA was reverse transcribed using the High Capacity cDNA Reverse Transcription Kit, so the sequenced TCRB transcripts were expressed ones. Deep immunoSEQ sequencing was performed on naive, central memory and regulatory T cell samples, with an average of roughly 3.5 million total reads per sample. After sorted cells were lysed in RLT buffer, RNA was extracted with DNase-treated RNeasy Micro or Mini kits, with the choice depending on cell number. Each cell subset was processed on its own to prevent cross-contamination, while patient and healthy donor samples were processed together. The immunoSEQ multiplex PCR was used to amplify TCRB sequences from cDNA, yielding 87-bp fragments that span the CDR3 region. Sequencing of the amplicons was done on the Illumina HiSeq platform. On the authors' methods: PCR bias was corrected computationally using synthetic template baselines, and reads within Hamming distance 2 were collapsed, with unmergeable singletons discarded. Reads were aligned against IMGT to assign V, D and J genes, CDR3 length and insertions or deletions at six rearrangement sites. Within each subset, clonotype counts were normalized to sorted cell number, after which true diversity and Gini coefficients were computed with the tcR R package. Repertoire sharing was quantified using the overlap coefficient calculated on TCRB nucleotide sequences. Out-of-frame TCRB sequences from naive cells were analyzed to stand in for the pre-selection repertoire. In TCRdb, the immuneACCESS table is reduced to in-frame sequences with V and J assigned. These tables do not hold every clone; where another copy was compared, an unresolved V gene accounts for under half, and the others remain unexplained. The V and J calls and clone size were taken over from that table, and D and trimming were inferred from the DNA. The sample yields approximately 260,000 clones; around 24% were counted once. The ten largest make up about 0.011% of the sample.

This clonotype originated in a woman aged 25 to 45 with type 1 diabetes. This sequence uses TRBV30 and TRBJ1-1; the D gene assignment is ambiguous. What was sequenced was naive CD4+ T cells from blood. What the cell subset or site label conveys for this sample: true naive CD4+ T cells. CDR3 region: CAWTLTFMNTEAFF. The DNA sequence is given as TGTGCCTGGACCCTGACATTTATGAACACTGAAGCTTTCTTT.